This TCR beta chain appears in the sequencing data of a study of radiation and T cells in renal cell carcinoma. Overall study results and limits: Baseline intratumoral clonotype presence is unknown without pretreatment biopsies. From baseline, blood top tumor clonotypes peaked at 2 weeks post-radiation.

Described time point: blood 4 weeks post-SBRT, at nephrectomy. The treatment: 15 Gy SBRT to primary tumor, nephrectomy 4 weeks later. Nephrectomy followed 15 Gy stereotactic body radiation by 4 weeks. This renal cell carcinoma was of the clear cell type. Of note for this clone: No antigen is known for it.

The ends lost 1 base at V and 9 bases at J; junction bases unmatched: 8. The CDR3 sequence is 17 residues long. CDR1 is LGHNT and CDR2 is FRNRAP in the germline V gene. Generated by immunoSEQ multiplex PCR, the TCRdb table keeps only in-frame clones and is missing some. The sample has 90,000 to 100,000 clones; 84% are singletons. Material: blood, obtained from a patient whose treatment included radiotherapy and nephrectomy. This clonotype was obtained from a man aged 55 to 69 with renal cell carcinoma. V is TRBV12-5 and J is TRBJ2-1; 14 positions agree with TRBD2. The CDR3 sequence: CASGLEPGLAGAGEQFF. CDR3 DNA: TGTGCTAGTGGTTTGGAACCGGGACTAGCGGGAGCGGGTGAGCAGTTCTTC.